This T cell receptor beta chain derives from a study of OX40 agonist ivuxolimab in advanced cancers. The CDR3 length is 19 residues. With 0 bases clipped from V and 2 bases from J, the junction kept 12 bases outside the gene matches. Germline V gene lookup returns CDR1 MGHRA and CDR2 YSYEKL. Clones were read by immunoSEQ multiplex PCR, and TCRdb kept only the in-frame ones, dropping some. The sample consists of fewer than 95,000 clones, around 90% of them appearing once. V is TRBV4-1 and J is TRBJ2-5; 10 nucleotides line up with TRBD2. The source was CD4+ or CD8+ T cells sorted from blood, collected in a trial of the OX40 agonist ivuxolimab. This TCR was sampled from an adult with an advanced solid tumor such as melanoma, head and neck, liver or kidney cancer. The CDR3 loop reads CASSQEPLAGVLRQETQYF. The CDR3 DNA is TGCGCCAGCAGCCAAGAGCCCCTAGCGGGAGTCCTTAGACAAGAGACCCAGTACTTC.